This T cell receptor delta chain emerged from a study of γδ T cells in repeated Plasmodium falciparum infection. Study summary: Malian samples came from no-transmission periods or across acute febrile malaria episodes. General study points: Vdelta2-negative gammadelta repertoires appeared less diverse and less shared in Malian than Australian children. Waves of new clonotype selection appeared after repeated controlled infections in Vdelta2-negative, largely Vdelta1+, gammadelta T cells. Donors in Mali lived in a small rural village, largely one ethnic group.

The length of the CDR3 is 21 residues. Per germline, CDR1 TSWWSYY and CDR2 QGS. The V and J ends lost 0 bases and 8 bases respectively, with 34 bases between them. This clone was recorded a few times. As yet, its antigen is unknown. TCRdb shows a much larger clone's protein in place of this DNA's translation, and the two differ at residue 7, likely through a read error; the protein shown is translated from the DNA. Bulk repertoires came from Vgamma9/Vdelta2+ or Vdelta2-negative gammadelta T cells flow-sorted from PBMC. TCRdb ran CATT on the multiplex PCR reads. The table lists 45,000 to 50,000 delta-chain clones, around 1.6% of them singletons, with over 6.5% in the top ten.

The V gene is TRDV1, the J gene TRDJ1; D may be TRDD2 or TRDD3 (9 bases each). The sequencing sample was made of gamma-delta T cells from blood. The TCR sequence derives from a pool of human donors (malaria-infected and uninfected, not separated). The CDR3 here is CALGELSLNGLPTTGGRKLIF. In DNA form, the CDR3 reads TGTGCTCTTGGGGAACTCTCCCTCAATGGCCTTCCTACTACTGGGGGACGAAAACTCATCTTT.